Listed here are 22 T cell receptor beta chains from one sample, sequenced in a study of breast tumors, draining lymph nodes, adjacent tissues. TCRdb analysed the multiplex PCR reads with MiXCR anew, one entry per CDR3 protein. The sample holds about 25,000 distinct CDR3 sequences; roughly 21% are singletons and the top ten take roughly 14%. Sequenced material: breast tumor tissue. The receptors here all came from a female donor with breast cancer. Some clones in this sample may be carry-over from other donors' samples.

Ten or more counts support this clonotype. V usage is TRBV2 and J usage is TRBJ1-4; maybe TRBD1 (6 bases). V lost 10 bases, J lost 0 bases, and 21 bases lay in between. Looked up from germline, CDR1 is SNHLY and CDR2 is FYNNEI. The CDR3 is made up of 17 amino acids. The CDR3 here is CATFISGERATNEKLFF. The CDR3 region has the DNA TGTGCCACCTTCATCTCAGGGGAACGCGCAACTAATGAAAAACTGTTTTTT.

This clonotype was recorded many times. This chain uses TRBV7-9 with TRBJ1-5; 8 bases match TRBD1. The CDR3 sequence is 14 residues long. V dropped 8 bases and J dropped 7; count of bases not matched to a gene: 10. Germline-derived CDR1 and CDR2 are SEHNR and FQNEAQ (reference sequence). CDR3 bases: TGTGCCAGCTCTAAGGGGACAGGCTGGCAGCCCCAGCATTTT. Residues: CASSKGTGWQPQHF.

This clonotype was detected ten times or more. J is TRBJ2-1 and V is TRBV27; D is possibly TRBD1 (5 bases). Germline lookup yields CDR1 MNHEY and CDR2 SMNVEV (reference sequence). The germline V and J ends were trimmed by 5 bases and 11 bases, with 16 bases remaining between them. This CDR3 region has 13 residues. CDR3 nucleotide sequence: TGTGCCAGCAGTCCCATGCAGGGCGCTAAGCAGTTCTTC. Its protein is CASSPMQGAKQFF.

This clonotype was recorded at least ten times. This CDR3 reads CSAGTSGGNEQFF. The CDR3 region has the DNA TGCAGCGCTGGGACTAGCGGAGGAAATGAGCAGTTCTTC. The V call is TRBV29-1, the J call TRBJ2-1; TRBD2 matches at 11 bases. There are 13 residues in the CDR3. The V gene end was trimmed by 7 bases and the J gene end by 7 bases; junction bases not matched to a gene: 6. Germline V gene lookup returns CDR1 SQVTM and CDR2 ANQGSEA.

This clonotype was counted at least ten times. The J gene is TRBJ1-5, the V gene TRBV2; D not certain. Germline lookup yields CDR1 SNHLY and CDR2 FYNNEI. Trimming took off 6 bases at V and 3 bases at J, with 12 bases between the two ends. The CDR3 is 14 residues long. The CDR3 spells CASSATGNNQPQHF. The CDR3 region has the DNA TGTGCCAGCAGCGCCACCGGGAACAATCAGCCCCAGCATTTT.

This clonotype has a handful of counts. The CDR3: CASKPGLAYNEQFF. In nucleotides, the CDR3 is TGTGCCAGCAAACCGGGACTAGCCTACAATGAGCAGTTCTTC. V gene TRBV6-5 combines with J gene TRBJ2-1; 8 bases map to TRBD2. Germline CDR1 reads MNHEY; CDR2 reads SVGAGI. Unmatched junction bases numbered 4, after V lost 7 bases and J lost 2 bases. The CDR3 length is 14 residues.

This clonotype came up many times. CDR3 nucleotide sequence: TGTGCCAGCAGTGAGACCGGGAGCTCCGTTTTTAGCACAGATACGCAGTATTTT. Protein sequence: CASSETGSSVFSTDTQYF. The gene calls are TRBV2 and TRBJ2-3, with D maybe TRBD2 (6 bases). Trimming removed 3 bases at V and 0 bases at J, with 19 bases between. Germline V gene data show CDR1 as SNHLY and CDR2 as FYNNEI. The CDR3 consists of 18 residues.

This clonotype showed up many times. The gene calls are TRBV6-1 and TRBJ2-7; D is perhaps TRBD1 (5 bases). In germline, CDR1 is MNHNS, CDR2 SASEGT. The CDR3 loop spans 13 amino acids. The germline V and J ends were trimmed by 0 bases and 7 bases, with 10 bases remaining between them. As DNA, the CDR3 is TGTGCCAGCAGTGAAGCGGGGCAGATAGAGCAGTACTTC. Amino acids: CASSEAGQIEQYF.

This clonotype has ten or more counts. The chain carries TRBV4-1 and TRBJ2-1; D perhaps matches TRBD1 (5 bases). Germline V lookup: CDR1 MGHRA, CDR2 YSYEKL. Trimming pared 0 bases from V and 8 bases from J, leaving 11 bases between. The CDR3 totals 14 residues. CDR3 bases: TGCGCCAGCAGCCAAGAAGCCGTCAGGGATGAGCAGTTCTTC. Its protein is CASSQEAVRDEQFF.

In its sample, this clonotype was seen many times. The chain recombines TRBV28 with TRBJ1-2, with D unclear. CDR3 length: 11 residues. Germline lookup yields CDR1 MDHEN and CDR2 SYDVKM. V gave up 5 bases and J gave up 6 bases, with 7 bases separating them. CDR3 nucleotides: TGTGCCAGCAGTCGGAGCGATGGCTACACCTTC. Amino acid sequence: CASSRSDGYTF.

This chain joins TRBV7-3 and TRBJ2-7, with TRBD1 matching 9 bases. CDR1 and CDR2 (germline): SGHTA, FQGTGA. This CDR3 comprises 15 residues. V lost 0 bases, J lost 2 bases, and 2 bases stayed unmatched. In DNA, the CDR3 is TGTGCCAGCAGCTTAACGGGGACAGGGACCTACGAGCAGTACTTC. Translated: CASSLTGTGTYEQYF.

This clonotype is large. The rearrangement joins TRBV2 to TRBJ2-3; 12 positions match TRBD2. The CDR3 is 18 amino acids. V lost 7 bases and J lost 3; bases outside the gene matches: 14. CDR1 is SNHLY and CDR2 is FYNNEI in the germline V gene. The DNA for the CDR3 is TGTGCCAGCAAAGGACTAGCGGGAAGAGGTAGGAGGACAGATACGCAGTATTTT. It encodes CASKGLAGRGRRTDTQYF.

The sample holds many counts of this clonotype. The rearrangement joins TRBV28 to TRBJ2-7, with D perhaps TRBD1 (5 bases). V was pared by 2 bases and J by 1 base, with 6 bases between. The CDR3 is made up of 13 amino acids. From germline, CDR1 is MDHEN and CDR2 SYDVKM. The CDR3 loop is CASSLTGSYEQYF. CDR3 DNA sequence: TGTGCCAGCAGTTTAACAGGATCCTACGAGCAGTACTTC.

This clonotype was counted at least ten times. V usage is TRBV2 and J usage is TRBJ2-7, with D unclear. This CDR3 is 12 amino acids long. Germline V gene lookup returns CDR1 SNHLY and CDR2 FYNNEI. Trimming removed 7 bases at V and 0 bases at J, with 7 bases between. The CDR3, as DNA: TGTGCCAGCATGGCCCTCTCCTACGAGCAGTACTTC. Residues: CASMALSYEQYF. Filled out from reference TRBV2 and TRBJ2-7, the complete variable domain reads EPEVTQTPSHQVTQMGQEVILRCVPISNHLYFYWYRQILGQKVEFLVSFYNNEISEKSEIFDDQFSVERPDGSNFTLKIRSTKLEDSAMYFCASMALSYEQYFGPGTRLTVT.

The chain uses TRBV7-8 and TRBJ2-7, with TRBD2 as a possible D gene (6 bases). V shed 3 bases and J shed 3 bases, with 15 bases lying between them. CDR3 length equals 15 residues. Germline loops: CDR1 SGHVS, CDR2 FQNEAQ. DNA of the CDR3: TGTGCCAGCAGCTTGGACGCTTCGGGAGTCTACGAGCAGTACTTC. The encoded protein is CASSLDASGVYEQYF.

This clonotype was counted at least ten times. V is TRBV19 and J is TRBJ2-7, with D perhaps matching TRBD2 (6 bases). Trimming pared 6 bases from V and 4 bases from J, leaving 22 bases between. The germline CDR1 and CDR2 sequences are LNHDA and SQIVND (reference sequence). The length of the CDR3 is 16 residues. CDR3 protein: CASRPGQGGWPYEQYF. For the CDR3, the DNA is TGTGCCAGTAGACCCGGGCAGGGAGGCTGGCCATACGAGCAGTACTTC. Based on the CDR3 plus reference TRBV19 and TRBJ2-7, the full variable domain is DGGITQSPKYLFRKEGQNVTLSCEQNLNHDAMYWYRQDPGQGLRLIYYSQIVNDFQKGDIAEGYSVSREKKESFPLTVTSAQKNPTAFYLCASRPGQGGWPYEQYFGPGTRLTVT.

In its sample, this clonotype was seen many times. V usage is TRBV5-1 and J usage is TRBJ2-6, with unresolved D. Germline V gene data show CDR1 as SGHRS and CDR2 as YFSETQ. This CDR3 spans 16 amino acids. The germline V and J ends were trimmed by 0 bases and 0 bases, with 7 bases remaining between them. CDR3 sequence (DNA): TGCGCCAGCAGCTTGGACGGAAGCTCTGGGGCCAACGTCCTGACTTTC. Translated, it gives CASSLDGSSGANVLTF.

Note on this clonotype: A much larger clone differs from this one at a single base, so this may be a read error. The J gene is TRBJ2-3, the V gene TRBV30; the match to TRBD2 covers 10 bases. The CDR3 length is 16 residues. Germline loops: CDR1 GTSNPN, CDR2 SVGIG (reference sequence). J gave up 5 bases and V 2 bases, and 10 bases lay outside the gene matches. CDR3 in DNA: TGTGCCTGGAGTCCCGGACTAGCGGTAACGATAGATACGCAGTATTTT. It specifies CAWSPGLAVTIDTQYF. Variable domain in full (rest from reference TRBV30 and TRBJ2-3): SQTIHQWPATLVQPVGSPLSLECTVEGTSNPNLYWYRQAAGRGLQLLFYSVGIGQISSEVPQNLSASRPQDRQFILSSKKLLLSDSGFYLCAWSPGLAVTIDTQYFGPGTRLTVL.

This clonotype was recorded at least ten times. This chain links TRBV11-2 with TRBJ2-3, with D possibly TRBD2 on 6 matching bases. The CDR3 is 13 amino acids. CDR1 is SGHAT and CDR2 is FQNNGV in the germline V gene. Trimming stripped 5 bases from V and 3 bases from J, with 9 bases between. CDR3 in DNA: TGTGCCAGCAGCCGGGACTTTACAGATACGCAGTATTTT. Protein: CASSRDFTDTQYF. The entire variable domain, with the rest obtained from reference TRBV11-2 and TRBJ2-3, is as follows: EAGVAQSPRYKIIEKRQSVAFWCNPISGHATLYWYQQILGQGPKLLIQFQNNGVVDDSQLPKDRFSAERLKGVDSTLKIQPAKLEDSAVYLCASSRDFTDTQYFGPGTRLTVL.

With respect to this clonotype: A much larger clone differs from this one at a single base, so this may be a read error. The gene calls are TRBV28 and TRBJ2-7, with D possibly matching TRBD2 (6 bases). This CDR3 contains 15 residues. V was pared by 3 bases and J by 1 base, with 13 bases between. Germline V lookup: CDR1 MDHEN, CDR2 SYDVKM. The CDR3 here is CASSFPPRGSYEQYF. CDR3 bases: TGTGCCAGCAGTTTCCCCCCGCGGGGATCCTACGAGCAGTACTTC.

A few counts support this clonotype. A much bigger clone sits one base away, suggesting this may be a read error. This chain links TRBV18 with TRBJ2-2, with D unclear. In germline, CDR1 is KGHSH, CDR2 LQKENI. This CDR3 spans 14 amino acids. CDR3 sequence: CASPPPLGTGELFF. The CDR3 nucleotides read TGTGCCAGCCCACCACCTCTGGGCACCGGGGAGCTGTTTTTT.

The sample holds many counts of this clonotype. V usage is TRBV5-1 and J usage is TRBJ1-5; no clear D. Germline assignment: CDR1 SGHRS and CDR2 YFSETQ. This CDR3 has 15 residues. V lost 0 bases and J lost 0, with 7 bases in between. The CDR3 protein is CASSLERDSNQPQHF. CDR3 DNA sequence: TGCGCCAGCAGCTTGGAGAGAGATAGCAATCAGCCCCAGCATTTT. The full variable domain, its missing parts supplied by reference TRBV5-1 and TRBJ1-5, is KAGVTQTPRYLIKTRGQQVTLSCSPISGHRSVSWYQQTPGQGLQFLFEYFSETQRNKGNFPGRFSGRQFSNSRSEMNVSTLELGDSALYLCASSLERDSNQPQHFGDGTRLSIL.